This T cell receptor (beta chain) is drawn from a study of T cell changes during pregnancy in multiple sclerosis. The germline gives CDR1 SEHNR, CDR2 FQNEAQ (reference sequence). CDR3 size: 15 residues. V dropped 0 bases and J dropped 7; count of bases not matched to a gene: 5. The method was immunoSEQ multiplex PCR; TCRdb's version includes in-frame clones alone and lacks a portion of them. The sample shows about 39,000 clones, approximately 91% of them seen only once. The sequences come from CD8+ T cells from peripheral blood mononuclear cells, collected in the first trimester of pregnancy. The chain has TRBV7-9 and TRBJ1-2; TRBD1 aligns across 10 bases. This receptor was identified in a female donor with multiple sclerosis, enrolled in a pregnancy study. CDR3 DNA: TGTGCCAGCAGCTTAGCCCGGGACAGGGGCGCTGGCTACACCTTC. Its protein is CASSLARDRGAGYTF. Based on the CDR3 plus reference TRBV7-9 and TRBJ1-2, the full variable domain is DTGVSQNPRHKITKRGQNVTFRCDPISEHNRLYWYRQTLGQGPEFLTYFQNEAQLEKSRLLSDRFSAERPKGSFSTLEIQRTEQGDSAMYLCASSLARDRGAGYTFGSGTRLTVV.